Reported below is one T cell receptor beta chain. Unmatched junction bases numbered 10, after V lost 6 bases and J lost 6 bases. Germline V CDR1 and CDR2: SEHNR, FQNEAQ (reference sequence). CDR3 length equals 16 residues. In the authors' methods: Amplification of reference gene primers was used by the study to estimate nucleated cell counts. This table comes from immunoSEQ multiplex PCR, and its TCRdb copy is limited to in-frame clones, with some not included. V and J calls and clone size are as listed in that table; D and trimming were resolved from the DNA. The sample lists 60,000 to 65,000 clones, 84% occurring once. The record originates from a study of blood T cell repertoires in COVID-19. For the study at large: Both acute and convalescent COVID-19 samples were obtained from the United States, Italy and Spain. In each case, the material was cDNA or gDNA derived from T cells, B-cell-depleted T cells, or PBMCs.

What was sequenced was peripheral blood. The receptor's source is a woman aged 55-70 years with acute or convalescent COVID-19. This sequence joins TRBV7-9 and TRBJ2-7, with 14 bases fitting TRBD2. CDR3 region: CASRQIPGTSGGEQYF. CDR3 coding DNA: TGTGCCAGCAGGCAGATCCCCGGGACTAGCGGGGGCGAGCAGTACTTC.